This T cell receptor (beta chain) comes out of a study of blood T cell repertoires in COVID-19. Study summary: COVID-19 samples from acute and convalescent phases originated in the United States, Italy and Spain. The analysed material was cDNA or gDNA that came from T cells, B-cell-depleted T cells, or PBMCs.

Trimming stripped 0 bases from V and 8 bases from J, with 9 bases between. Germline lookup yields CDR1 SGHKS and CDR2 YYEKEE (reference sequence). This CDR3 is built from 13 residues. Authors' data handling: Amplification of reference gene primers was used by the study to estimate nucleated cell counts. Clones were read by immunoSEQ multiplex PCR, and TCRdb kept only the in-frame ones, dropping some. V, J and clone size were drawn from that table, and D and trimming were deduced from the DNA. The repertoire holds about 64,000 clones, with about 76% as singletons. The sequenced sample was peripheral blood. The source is a human donor in a cohort sampled during active COVID-19. The chain links TRBV5-5 to TRBJ2-1; a weak D match, TRBD2 (6 bases). CDR3 bases: TGTGCCAGCAGCTTGGTAGGGGACTATGAGCAGTTCTTC. This gives the protein CASSLVGDYEQFF. The full variable domain, in which reference TRBV5-5 and TRBJ2-1 provide the parts outside the CDR3, is DAGVTQSPTHLIKTRGQQVTLRCSPISGHKSVSWYQQVLGQGPQFIFQYYEKEERGRGNFPDRFSARQFPNYSSELNVNALLLGDSALYLCASSLVGDYEQFFGPGTRLTVL.